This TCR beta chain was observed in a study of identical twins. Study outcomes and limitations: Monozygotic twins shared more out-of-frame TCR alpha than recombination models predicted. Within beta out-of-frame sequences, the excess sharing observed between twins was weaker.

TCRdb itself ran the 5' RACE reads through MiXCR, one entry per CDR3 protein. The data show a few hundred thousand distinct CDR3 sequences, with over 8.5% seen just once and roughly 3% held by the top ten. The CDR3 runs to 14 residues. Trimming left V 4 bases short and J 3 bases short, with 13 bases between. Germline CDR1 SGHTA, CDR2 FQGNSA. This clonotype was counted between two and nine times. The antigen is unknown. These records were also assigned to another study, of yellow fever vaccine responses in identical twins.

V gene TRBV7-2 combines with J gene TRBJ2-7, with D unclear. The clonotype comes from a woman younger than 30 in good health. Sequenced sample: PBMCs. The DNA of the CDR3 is TGTGCCAGCAGCTCCTTGGGGTTAGGCTACGAGCAGTACTTC. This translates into CASSSLGLGYEQYF.